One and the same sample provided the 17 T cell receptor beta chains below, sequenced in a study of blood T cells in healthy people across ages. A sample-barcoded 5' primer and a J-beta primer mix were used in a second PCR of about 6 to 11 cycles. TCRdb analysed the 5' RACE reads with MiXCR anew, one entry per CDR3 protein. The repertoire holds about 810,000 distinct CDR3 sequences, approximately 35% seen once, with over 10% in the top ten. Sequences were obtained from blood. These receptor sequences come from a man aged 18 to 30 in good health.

As DNA, the CDR3 is TGCGCCAGCAGCCAAGGCGCCCAGGGGTTCGACGAGCAGTACTTC. Protein sequence: CASSQGAQGFDEQYF. V is TRBV4-3 and J is TRBJ2-7; tentatively, D is TRBD1 (6 bases). Germline V gives CDR1 LGHNA, CDR2 YSLEER. V lost 1 base and J 5 bases, leaving 15 bases between the germline ends. The CDR3 contains 15 residues.

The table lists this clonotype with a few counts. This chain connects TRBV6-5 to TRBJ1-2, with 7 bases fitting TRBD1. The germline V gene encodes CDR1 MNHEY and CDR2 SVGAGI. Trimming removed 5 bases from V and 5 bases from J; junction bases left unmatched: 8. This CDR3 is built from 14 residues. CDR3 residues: CASSTIETGYGYTF. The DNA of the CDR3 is TGTGCCAGCAGTACGATAGAGACAGGGTATGGCTACACCTTC.

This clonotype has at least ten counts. CDR3 nucleotides: TGTGCCAGCAGCTTAGACAGGGTTGGTGGCTACACCTTC. This translates into CASSLDRVGGYTF. The chain employs TRBV7-9 and TRBJ1-2; D possibly corresponds to TRBD1 (6 bases). The germline CDR1 and CDR2 sequences are SEHNR and FQNEAQ (reference sequence). CDR3 length: 13 amino acids. V was pared by 1 base and J by 7 bases, with 10 bases between.

DNA of the CDR3: TGTGCCAGCAGCACCCATCCTGGGGGGAACACTGAAGCTTTCTTT. Translating gives CASSTHPGGNTEAFF. The chain combines TRBV9 with TRBJ1-1; D is perhaps TRBD1 (5 bases). V gave up 4 bases and J gave up 1 base, with 14 bases separating them. CDR1 is SGDLS and CDR2 is YYNGEE in the germline V gene. This CDR3 spans 15 amino acids.

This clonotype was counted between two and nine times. CDR3: CASSDTGMGKLFF. In DNA form, the CDR3 reads TGCGCCAGCAGTGACACGGGAATGGGAAAACTGTTTTTT. The rearrangement uses TRBV4-1 and TRBJ1-4; D gene uncertain. V lost 6 bases and J 10 bases, leaving 15 bases between the germline ends. The CDR3 is 13 amino acids. Germline V gene data show CDR1 as MGHRA and CDR2 as YSYEKL.

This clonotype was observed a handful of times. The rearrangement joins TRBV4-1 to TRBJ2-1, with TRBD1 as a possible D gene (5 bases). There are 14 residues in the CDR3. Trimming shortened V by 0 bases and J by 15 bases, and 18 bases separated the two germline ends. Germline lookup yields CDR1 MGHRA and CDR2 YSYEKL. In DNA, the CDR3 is TGCGCCAGCAGCCAAGATGTGGGGCCTGATTGGTTGTTCTTC. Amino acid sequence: CASSQDVGPDWLFF.

CDR3 nucleotides: TGTGCCAGCAAATTCTCCGTTGGGAACACTGAAGCTTTCTTT. This codes for CASKFSVGNTEAFF. The J gene is TRBJ1-1, the V gene TRBV6-2 or TRBV6-3; D gene uncertain. Germline CDR1 and CDR2: MNHEY and SVGEGT. Between the trimmed V and J ends, which lost 7 bases and 1 base, there was a span of 13 bases. The CDR3 totals 14 residues.

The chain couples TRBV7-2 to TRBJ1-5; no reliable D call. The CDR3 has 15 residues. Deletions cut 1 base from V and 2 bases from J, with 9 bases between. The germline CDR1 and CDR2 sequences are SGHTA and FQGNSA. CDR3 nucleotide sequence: TGTGCCAGCAGCTTAGGACCCGCGGGCAATCAGCCCCAGCATTTT. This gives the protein CASSLGPAGNQPQHF.

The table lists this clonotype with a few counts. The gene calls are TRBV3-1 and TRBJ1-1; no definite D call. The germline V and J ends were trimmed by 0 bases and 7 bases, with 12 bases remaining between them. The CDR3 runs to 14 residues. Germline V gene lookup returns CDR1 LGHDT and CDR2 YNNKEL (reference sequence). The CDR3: CASSQDLGSDEAFF. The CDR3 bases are TGTGCCAGCAGCCAAGATTTAGGGTCGGATGAAGCTTTCTTT.

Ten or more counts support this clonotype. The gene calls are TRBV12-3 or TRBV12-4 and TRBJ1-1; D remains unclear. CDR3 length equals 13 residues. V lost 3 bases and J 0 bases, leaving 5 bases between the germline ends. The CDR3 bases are TGTGCCAGCAGTTTCTCGCTGAACACTGAAGCTTTCTTT. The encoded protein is CASSFSLNTEAFF.

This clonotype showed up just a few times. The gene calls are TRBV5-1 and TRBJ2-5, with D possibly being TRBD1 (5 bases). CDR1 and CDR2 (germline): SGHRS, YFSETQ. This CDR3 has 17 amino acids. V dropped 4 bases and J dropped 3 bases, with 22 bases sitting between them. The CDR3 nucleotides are TGCGCCAGCAGCACCGGGCATACAGGACGGCCCGAAGAGACCCAGTACTTC. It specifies CASSTGHTGRPEETQYF.

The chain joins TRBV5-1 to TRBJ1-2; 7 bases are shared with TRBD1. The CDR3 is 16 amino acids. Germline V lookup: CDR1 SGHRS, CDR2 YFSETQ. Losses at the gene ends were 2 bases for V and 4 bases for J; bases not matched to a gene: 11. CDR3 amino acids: CASSFTTGVEGYGYTF. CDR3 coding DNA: TGCGCCAGCAGCTTCACAACAGGGGTAGAAGGCTATGGCTACACCTTC.

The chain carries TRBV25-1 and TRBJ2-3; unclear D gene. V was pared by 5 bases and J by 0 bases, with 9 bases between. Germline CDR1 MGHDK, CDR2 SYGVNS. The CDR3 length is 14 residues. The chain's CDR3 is CASSLPKSTDTQYF. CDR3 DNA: TGTGCCAGCAGTCTACCGAAAAGCACAGATACGCAGTATTTT.

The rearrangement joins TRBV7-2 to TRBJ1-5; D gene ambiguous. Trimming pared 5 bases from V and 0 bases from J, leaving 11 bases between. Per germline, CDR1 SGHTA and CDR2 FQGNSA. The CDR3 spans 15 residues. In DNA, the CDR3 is TGTGCCAGCAGCGCTAGCAGCAATAGCAATCAGCCCCAGCATTTT. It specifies CASSASSNSNQPQHF.

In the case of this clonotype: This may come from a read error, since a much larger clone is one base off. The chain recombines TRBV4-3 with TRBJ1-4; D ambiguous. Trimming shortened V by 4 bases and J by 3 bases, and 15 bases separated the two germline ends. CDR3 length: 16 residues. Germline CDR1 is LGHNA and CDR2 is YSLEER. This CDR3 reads CASSRYSVEANEKLFF. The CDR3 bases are TGCGCCAGCAGCCGATATAGCGTGGAGGCTAATGAAAAACTGTTTTTT.

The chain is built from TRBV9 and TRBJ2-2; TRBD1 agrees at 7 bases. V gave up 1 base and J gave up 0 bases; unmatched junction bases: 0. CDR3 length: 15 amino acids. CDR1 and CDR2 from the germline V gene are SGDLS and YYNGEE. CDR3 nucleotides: TGTGCCAGCAGCGTAACAGGGGCGAACACCGGGGAGCTGTTTTTT. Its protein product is CASSVTGANTGELFF. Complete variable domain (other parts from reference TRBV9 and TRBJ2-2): DSGVTQTPKHLITATGQRVTLRCSPRSGDLSVYWYQQSLDQGLQFLIQYYNGEERAKGNILERFSAQQFPDLHSELNLSSLELGDSALYFCASSVTGANTGELFFGEGSRLTVL.

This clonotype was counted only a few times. CDR3 protein: CASCTGADTEAFF. In DNA form, the CDR3 reads TGTGCCAGCTGCACAGGGGCGGACACTGAAGCTTTCTTT. The chain carries TRBV7-2 and TRBJ1-1; TRBD1 matches at 7 bases. CDR1 and CDR2 from the germline V gene are SGHTA and FQGNSA. The CDR3 sequence is 13 residues long. V dropped 8 bases and J dropped 3; count of bases not matched to a gene: 6.